This T cell receptor (beta chain) was obtained from a study of cytomegalovirus exposure and HLA in healthy donors. This PCR relied on a set of 60 Vbeta primers and 13 Jbeta primers. The method was immunoSEQ multiplex PCR; TCRdb's version includes in-frame clones alone and lacks a portion of them. Of 130,000 to 150,000 clones listed, 72% were seen once; the top ten hold approximately 2%. In germline, CDR1 is SNHLY, CDR2 FYNNEI. CDR3 length: 14 residues. V lost 7 bases and J lost 1; bases outside the gene matches: 6. The receptor comes from a man aged 35 to 55 in good health and CMV-seronegative. The V call is TRBV2, the J call TRBJ1-2; 7 bases line up with TRBD1. Input material: PBMCs. The CDR3 nucleotides read TGTGCCAGCATGAGGACAGGTAGTAACTATGGCTACACCTTC. It translates to CASMRTGSNYGYTF.